The clone carrying this TCR beta chain was counted only a few times. This specimen belongs to a study of blood T cell repertoires in COVID-19. Overall study context: The origin of the acute and convalescent COVID-19 samples was the United States, Italy and Spain.

The data were produced by immunoSEQ multiplex PCR, yet TCRdb's version contains in-frame clones alone and is incomplete. The data contain 45,000 to 65,000 clones, about 77% of them singletons. This TCR came from a human donor in a cohort sampled during active COVID-19. Material: peripheral blood.

CDR3 sequence reads: CASRGQPMNTEAFF. The CDR3 nucleotides are TGTGCCAGCAGGGGACAGCCAATGAACACTGAAGCTTTCTTT. The chain employs TRBV28 and TRBJ1-1; 7 nucleotides line up with TRBD1. Germline CDR1 and CDR2: MDHEN and SYDVKM. This CDR3 region has 14 residues. Unmatched junction bases numbered 4, after V lost 6 bases and J lost 0 bases.